The 27 T cell receptor beta chains given below trace back to one sample, sequenced in a study of cytomegalovirus exposure and HLA in healthy donors (dated by TCRdb to 2016 to 2017). Library preparation employed the immunoSEQ multiplex PCR assay. TCRdb stores this immuneACCESS table with in-frame sequences only. Part of the clones is absent; in the studies checked, under half of the shortfall reflects unresolved V genes, and no reason is known for the rest. Counted in this sample were approximately 80,000 clones; 93% of them appeared once. Clones ranked in the top ten supply 3% to 4% of the sample. The material sequenced was PBMCs. These receptor sequences come from a woman in her twenties or thirties in good health and CMV-seronegative.

The count of this clone is one. The rearrangement uses TRBV7-9 and TRBJ2-7; 9 nucleotides agree with TRBD1. The J segment lost 2 bases and the V segment lost 7 bases, leaving 9 bases of the junction unmatched. The CDR3 spans 15 residues. Germline CDR1 SEHNR, CDR2 FQNEAQ (reference sequence). The CDR3 protein is CASIPPGQGTYEQYF. For the CDR3, the DNA is TGTGCCAGCATTCCTCCGGGACAGGGAACCTACGAGCAGTACTTC. The full variable domain, its missing parts supplied by reference TRBV7-9 and TRBJ2-7, is DTGVSQNPRHKITKRGQNVTFRCDPISEHNRLYWYRQTLGQGPEFLTYFQNEAQLEKSRLLSDRFSAERPKGSFSTLEIQRTEQGDSAMYLCASIPPGQGTYEQYFGPGTRLTVT.

The chain is built from TRBV4-3 and TRBJ2-1; 7 bases agree with TRBD2. CDR1 LGHNA and CDR2 YSLEER come from the germline V gene. V gave up 0 bases and J gave up 0 bases; unmatched junction bases: 11. The CDR3 is 19 residues long. The CDR3 DNA reads TGCGCCAGCAGCCAAGACGATAGCGGGTCCGCCAGCTCCTACAATGAGCAGTTCTTC. Encoded protein: CASSQDDSGSASSYNEQFF.

This clone has just a few counts. The chain joins TRBV6-1 to TRBJ1-6, with no clear D. The CDR3 runs to 14 residues. Germline V gene lookup returns CDR1 MNHNS and CDR2 SASEGT. Trimming stripped 1 base from V and 7 bases from J, with 8 bases between. Here the CDR3 reads CASSEETENSPLHF. DNA for the CDR3: TGTGCCAGCAGTGAAGAAACCGAGAATTCACCCCTCCACTTT.

The chain carries TRBV29-1 and TRBJ1-5; D is possibly TRBD1 (5 bases). This CDR3 is 14 amino acids long. Germline V lookup: CDR1 SQVTM, CDR2 ANQGSEA. The germline V and J ends were trimmed by 6 bases and 0 bases, with 12 bases remaining between them. CDR3 sequence reads: CSVGGGYSNQPQHF. CDR3 DNA sequence: TGCAGCGTCGGGGGGGGTTATAGCAATCAGCCCCAGCATTTT. Together with reference TRBV29-1 and TRBJ1-5, the CDR3 gives the full variable domain: SAVISQKPSRDICQRGTSLTIQCQVDSQVTMMFWYRQQPGQSLTLIATANQGSEATYESGFVIDKFPISRPNLTFSTLTVSNMSPEDSSIYLCSVGGGYSNQPQHFGDGTRLSIL.

The chain is built from TRBV6-1 and TRBJ2-3; TRBD2 agrees at 10 bases. This CDR3 has 15 amino acids. CDR1 MNHNS and CDR2 SASEGT come from the germline V gene. J gave up 6 bases and V 7 bases, and 10 bases lay outside the gene matches. The CDR3 DNA reads as TGTGCCAGCACCGGGGCTAGCGGGAGTCAGGATACGCAGTATTTT. It encodes CASTGASGSQDTQYF.

V is TRBV30 and J is TRBJ1-4; D remains ambiguous. The CDR3 is made up of 12 amino acids. Germline-derived CDR1 and CDR2 are GTSNPN and SVGIG (reference sequence). Trimming pared 0 bases from V and 6 bases from J, leaving 5 bases between. The CDR3 here is CAWSVGDEKLFF. CDR3 DNA sequence: TGTGCCTGGAGTGTCGGGGATGAAAAACTGTTTTTT. Filled out from reference TRBV30 and TRBJ1-4, the complete variable domain reads SQTIHQWPATLVQPVGSPLSLECTVEGTSNPNLYWYRQAAGRGLQLLFYSVGIGQISSEVPQNLSASRPQDRQFILSSKKLLLSDSGFYLCAWSVGDEKLFFGSGTQLSVL.

This chain uses TRBV14 with TRBJ2-5, with TRBD2 as a possible D gene (5 bases). V was shortened by 0 bases and J by 1 base, with 12 bases between the two germline ends. Germline V CDR1 and CDR2: SGHDN, FVKESK. The length of the CDR3 is 16 residues. CDR3 sequence (DNA): TGTGCCAGCAGCCAAGATTTGCCCGAGGGCCAAGAGACCCAGTACTTC. Protein: CASSQDLPEGQETQYF.

Points on this clone: Germline and junction disagree at one end, which may indicate a read error. The chain couples TRBV2 to TRBJ1-4, with 11 nucleotides matching TRBD1. CDR3 length: 12 residues. CDR1 SNHLY and CDR2 FYNNEI come from the germline V gene. CDR3 sequence: CASSVSGTGGTF. The CDR3 coding sequence is TGTGCCAGCAGCGTATCCGGGACAGGGGGTACTTTT.

This chain connects TRBV7-3 to TRBJ2-3; 15 positions agree with TRBD2. There are 16 residues in the CDR3. V shed 5 bases and J 4 bases; nucleotides not matched to a gene: 4. Germline CDR1 reads SGHTA; CDR2 reads FQGTGA. The CDR3 DNA reads as TGTGCCAGCAGCCCAGGACTAGCGGGAGGGGCAGATACGCAGTATTTT. Translated, it gives CASSPGLAGGADTQYF.

The J gene is TRBJ2-1, the V gene TRBV5-1; D not certain. This CDR3 is built from 15 residues. Per the germline V gene, CDR1 is SGHRS and CDR2 is YFSETQ. Between the trimmed V and J ends, which lost 2 bases and 0 bases, there was a span of 9 bases. The CDR3 DNA sequence: TGCGCCAGCAGCTTAGGCGGCACCTCCTACAATGAGCAGTTCTTC. Amino acids: CASSLGGTSYNEQFF.

This chain joins TRBV5-1 and TRBJ2-3; possibly TRBD2 for D (5 bases). Germline CDR1 and CDR2: SGHRS and YFSETQ. The CDR3 has 15 residues. V was pared by 3 bases and J by 0 bases, with 11 bases between. DNA for the CDR3: TGCGCCAGCAGCTCGGGATGGGGAAGCACAGATACGCAGTATTTT. Its translation is CASSSGWGSTDTQYF.

The gene calls are TRBV10-3 and TRBJ1-2; D unresolved. Trimming took off 0 bases at V and 5 bases at J, with 7 bases between the two ends. This CDR3 has 13 residues. Germline V gene lookup returns CDR1 ENHRY and CDR2 SYGVKD. CDR3 in DNA: TGTGCCATCAGTGAGTCGACAAATTATGGCTACACCTTC. This encodes CAISESTNYGYTF.

The genes are TRBV5-1 and TRBJ2-7; 10 bases are shared with TRBD2. J gave up 2 bases and V 1 base, and 0 bases lay outside the gene matches. The CDR3 extends over 14 amino acids. Germline CDR1 reads SGHRS; CDR2 reads YFSETQ. CDR3 sequence: CASSLTSGTYEQYF. In nucleotides, the CDR3 is TGCGCCAGCAGCTTGACTAGCGGGACCTACGAGCAGTACTTC.

The rearrangement links TRBV4-2 to TRBJ1-4, with D unresolved. The CDR3 length is 16 residues. The V end was cut by 0 bases, the J end by 1 base, with 9 bases between. Germline assignment: CDR1 LGHNA and CDR2 YNFKEQ. The CDR3 region is CASSQEPGRTNEKLFF. The CDR3 DNA is TGTGCCAGCAGCCAAGAACCGGGAAGAACTAATGAAAAACTGTTTTTT.

The chain links TRBV28 to TRBJ1-1, with D perhaps matching TRBD1 (6 bases). V lost 4 bases to trimming and J lost 2 bases, with 11 bases between them. Germline loops: CDR1 MDHEN, CDR2 SYDVKM. The CDR3 contains 14 residues. The CDR3 DNA follows: TGTGCCAGCAGTTCCGACAGGCCTAACACTGAAGCTTTCTTT. Its protein product is CASSSDRPNTEAFF.

This chain links TRBV5-1 with TRBJ2-2, with 8 bases matching TRBD2. V lost 6 bases, J lost 3 bases, and 7 bases stayed unmatched. CDR3 length: 15 residues. In germline, CDR1 is SGHRS, CDR2 YFSETQ. The CDR3 loop reads CASTPRAGDTGELFF. In DNA form, the CDR3 reads TGCGCCAGCACCCCTCGAGCGGGGGACACCGGGGAGCTGTTTTTT.

The rearrangement uses TRBV28 and TRBJ2-7; D call uncertain. Trimming removed 2 bases at V and 0 bases at J, with 8 bases between. The CDR3 totals 14 residues. The germline V gene has CDR1 MDHEN and CDR2 SYDVKM. This CDR3 reads CASSLGGNSYEQYF. CDR3 in DNA: TGTGCCAGCAGTTTAGGCGGAAACTCCTACGAGCAGTACTTC.

This chain uses TRBV5-1 with TRBJ2-1; perhaps TRBD2 as D (6 bases). This CDR3 region has 15 residues. CDR1 and CDR2 from the germline V gene are SGHRS and YFSETQ. V was cut by 5 bases and J by 1 base, with 13 bases left in between. The DNA of the CDR3 is TGCGCCAGCAGGGAGGATAGCGGTTCCTACAATGAGCAGTTCTTC. It yields the protein CASREDSGSYNEQFF.

The chain uses TRBV6-4 and TRBJ2-1; 9 nucleotides agree with TRBD1. Germline CDR1 MRHNA, CDR2 SNTAGT. This CDR3 comprises 14 residues. Unmatched junction bases numbered 5, after V lost 4 bases and J lost 7 bases. The CDR3 reads CASSVQGAGNEQFF. The CDR3 DNA follows: TGTGCCAGCAGTGTACAGGGGGCTGGGAATGAGCAGTTCTTC.

The chain links TRBV28 to TRBJ1-2; no clear D gene. CDR3 length: 13 amino acids. Per germline, CDR1 MDHEN and CDR2 SYDVKM. Trimming shortened V by 2 bases and J by 7 bases, and 11 bases separated the two germline ends. The CDR3 region has the DNA TGTGCCAGCAGTTTAATGCAGGATGCTGGCTACACCTTC. This gives the protein CASSLMQDAGYTF.

The chain couples TRBV6-5 to TRBJ2-3, with TRBD2 identical over 7 bases. The CDR3 covers 14 residues. In germline, CDR1 is MNHEY, CDR2 SVGAGI. J lost 1 base, V lost 5 bases, and 3 bases had no gene match. CDR3 bases: TGTGCCAGCAGTGAGCGGGGCCGCACAGATACGCAGTATTTT. Translated, it gives CASSERGRTDTQYF.

The chain carries TRBV4-1 and TRBJ2-3; D possibly corresponds to TRBD2 (5 bases). Germline V gene sequence: CDR1 MGHRA, CDR2 YSYEKL. CDR3 size: 16 residues. V was clipped by 4 bases and J by 0 bases, with 14 bases between them. CDR3 protein: CASSPSGVLSTDTQYF. CDR3 nucleotides: TGCGCCAGCAGCCCAAGCGGCGTCCTCAGCACAGATACGCAGTATTTT.

The chain combines TRBV5-1 with TRBJ1-2; 7 bases match TRBD1. Trimming took 2 bases from V and 0 from J; bases not matched to a gene: 4. The CDR3 is 15 residues long. Germline V gene lookup returns CDR1 SGHRS and CDR2 YFSETQ. Written as DNA, the CDR3 is TGCGCCAGCAGCTTCAACAGGGGAGCTAACTATGGCTACACCTTC. It specifies CASSFNRGANYGYTF.

V is TRBV5-1 and J is TRBJ1-1; D is unclear. This CDR3 region has 13 residues. Trimming left V 4 bases short and J 1 base short, with 8 bases between. The germline CDR1 and CDR2 sequences are SGHRS and YFSETQ. CDR3 loop: CASSPRQNTEAFF. CDR3 DNA: TGCGCCAGCAGCCCACGACAGAACACTGAAGCTTTCTTT.

The chain recombines TRBV28 with TRBJ2-7, with TRBD1 as a possible D gene (5 bases). This CDR3 has 14 residues. The germline V gene has CDR1 MDHEN and CDR2 SYDVKM. V lost 6 bases, J lost 2 bases, and 14 bases lay in between. Here the CDR3 DNA reads TGTGCCAGCAGACGCTGGGGCGGTACCTACGAGCAGTACTTC. Its translation is CASRRWGGTYEQYF. The full variable domain, with the rest looked up from reference TRBV28 and TRBJ2-7, is DVKVTQSSRYLVKRTGEKVFLECVQDMDHENMFWYRQDPGLGLRLIYFSYDVKMKEKGDIPEGYSVSREKKERFSLILESASTNQTSMYLCASRRWGGTYEQYFGPGTRLTVT.

This clone was observed once. V and J are TRBV7-9 and TRBJ2-7; 7 nucleotides match TRBD2. Germline CDR1 SEHNR, CDR2 FQNEAQ (reference sequence). The CDR3 is 12 amino acids. J lost 7 bases, V lost 4 bases, and 4 bases had no gene match. CDR3 in amino acids: CASSSLGGEQYF. CDR3 DNA sequence: TGTGCCAGCAGCTCCTTGGGGGGGGAGCAGTACTTC.

The J gene is TRBJ2-5, the V gene TRBV7-2, with 13 bases fitting TRBD2. The V gene's germline CDR1 is SGHTA and CDR2 FQGNSA. The CDR3 loop spans 19 amino acids. V lost 3 bases to trimming and J lost 0 bases; unmatched junction nucleotides: 10. CDR3 in DNA: TGTGCCAGCAGCTTTCCCTCAGCGACTAGCGGGGGGAACCAAGAGACCCAGTACTTC. It translates to CASSFPSATSGGNQETQYF. Together with reference TRBV7-2 and TRBJ2-5, the CDR3 gives the full variable domain: GAGVSQSPSNKVTEKGKDVELRCDPISGHTALYWYRQSLGQGLEFLIYFQGNSAPDKSGLPSDRFSAERTGGSVSTLTIQRTQQEDSAVYLCASSFPSATSGGNQETQYFGPGTRLLVL.